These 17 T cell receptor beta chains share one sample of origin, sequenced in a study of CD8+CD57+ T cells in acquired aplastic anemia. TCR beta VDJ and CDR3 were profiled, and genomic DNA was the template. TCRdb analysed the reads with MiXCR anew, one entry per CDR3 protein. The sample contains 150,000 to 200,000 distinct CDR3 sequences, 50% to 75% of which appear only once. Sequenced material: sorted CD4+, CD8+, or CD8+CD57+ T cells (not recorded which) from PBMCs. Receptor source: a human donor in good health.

CDR3 residues: CASILGQGGEQYF. The CDR3 nucleotides read TGTGCCAGCATTCTGGGACAGGGCGGCGAGCAGTACTTC. The chain couples TRBV7-2 to TRBJ2-7, with 9 bases aligning to TRBD1. Germline V CDR1 and CDR2: SGHTA, FQGNSA. The CDR3 loop spans 13 amino acids. Germline trimming cut 7 bases from V and 6 bases from J; bases unmatched to any gene: 7.

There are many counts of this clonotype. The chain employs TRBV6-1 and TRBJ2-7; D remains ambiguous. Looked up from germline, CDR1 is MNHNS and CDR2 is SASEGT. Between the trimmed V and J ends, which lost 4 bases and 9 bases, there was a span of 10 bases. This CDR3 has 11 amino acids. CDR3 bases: TGTGCCAGCAGTGTTATGGGGTGGCAGTACTTC. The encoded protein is CASSVMGWQYF.

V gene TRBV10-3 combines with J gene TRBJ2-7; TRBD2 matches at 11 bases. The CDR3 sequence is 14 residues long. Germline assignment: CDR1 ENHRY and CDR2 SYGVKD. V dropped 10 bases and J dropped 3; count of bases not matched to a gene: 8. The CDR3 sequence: CATTGTSGNYEQYF. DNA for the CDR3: TGTGCCACCACCGGGACTAGCGGCAACTACGAGCAGTACTTC.

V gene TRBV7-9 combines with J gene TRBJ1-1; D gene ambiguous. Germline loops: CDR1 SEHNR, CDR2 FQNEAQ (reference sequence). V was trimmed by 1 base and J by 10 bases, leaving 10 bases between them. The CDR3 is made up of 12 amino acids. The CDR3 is CASSLGAGGAFF. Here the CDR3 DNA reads TGTGCCAGCAGCTTAGGGGCTGGAGGAGCTTTCTTT.

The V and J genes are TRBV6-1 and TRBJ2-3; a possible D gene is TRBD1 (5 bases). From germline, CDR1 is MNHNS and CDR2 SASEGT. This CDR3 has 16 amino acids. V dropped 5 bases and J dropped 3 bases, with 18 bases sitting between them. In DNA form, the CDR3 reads TGTGCCAGCAGTTACTCAGGCAGGGCGCGTACAGATACGCAGTATTTT. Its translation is CASSYSGRARTDTQYF.

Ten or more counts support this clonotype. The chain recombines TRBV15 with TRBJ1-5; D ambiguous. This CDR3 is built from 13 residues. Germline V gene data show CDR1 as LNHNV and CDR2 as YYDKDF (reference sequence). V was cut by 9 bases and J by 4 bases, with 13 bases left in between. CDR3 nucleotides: TGTGCCACGAGCCGGGCCTCAAATCAGCCCCAGCATTTT. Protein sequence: CATSRASNQPQHF.

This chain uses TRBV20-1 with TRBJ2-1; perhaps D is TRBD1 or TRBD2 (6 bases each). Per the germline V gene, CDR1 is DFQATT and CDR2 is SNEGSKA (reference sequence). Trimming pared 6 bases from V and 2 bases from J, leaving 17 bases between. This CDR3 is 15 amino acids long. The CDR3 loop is CSARGGLGPYNEQFF. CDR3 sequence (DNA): TGCAGTGCCCGAGGGGGGCTAGGCCCCTACAATGAGCAGTTCTTC.

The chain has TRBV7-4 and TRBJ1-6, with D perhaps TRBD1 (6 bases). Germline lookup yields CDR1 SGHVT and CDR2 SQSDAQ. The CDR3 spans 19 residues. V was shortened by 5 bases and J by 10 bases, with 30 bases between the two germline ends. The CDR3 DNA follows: TGTGCCAGCAGCCACAAGTTCTTCAGGACAGAAGGGATGATCTCACCCCTCCACTTT. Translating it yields CASSHKFFRTEGMISPLHF.

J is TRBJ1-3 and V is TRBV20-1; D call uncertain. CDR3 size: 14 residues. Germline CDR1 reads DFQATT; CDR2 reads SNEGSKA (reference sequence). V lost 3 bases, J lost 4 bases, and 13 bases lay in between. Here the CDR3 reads CSARSRSFGNTIYF. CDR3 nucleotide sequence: TGCAGTGCTAGGTCCAGAAGCTTCGGAAACACCATATATTTT.

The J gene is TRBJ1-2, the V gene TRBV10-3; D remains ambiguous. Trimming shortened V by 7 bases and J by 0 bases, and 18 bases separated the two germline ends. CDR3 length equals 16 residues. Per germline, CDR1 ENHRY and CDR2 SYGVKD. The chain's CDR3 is CAIKAIFLCANYGYTF. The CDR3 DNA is TGTGCCATCAAGGCTATATTCTTATGTGCTAACTATGGCTACACCTTC.

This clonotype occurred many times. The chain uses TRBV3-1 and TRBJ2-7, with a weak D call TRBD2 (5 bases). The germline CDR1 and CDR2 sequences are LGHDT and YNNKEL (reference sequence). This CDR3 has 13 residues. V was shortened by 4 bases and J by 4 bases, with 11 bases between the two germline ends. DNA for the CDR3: TGTGCCAGCAGCCCTCCCCAGCGGTACGAGCAGTACTTC. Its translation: CASSPPQRYEQYF.

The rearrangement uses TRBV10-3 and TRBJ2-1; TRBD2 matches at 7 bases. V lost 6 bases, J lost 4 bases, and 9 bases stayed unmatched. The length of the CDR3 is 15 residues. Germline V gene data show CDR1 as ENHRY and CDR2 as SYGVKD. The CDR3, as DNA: TGTGCCATCAGCCCCGGGACTAAAAGTTACAATGAGCAGTTCTTC. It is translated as CAISPGTKSYNEQFF.

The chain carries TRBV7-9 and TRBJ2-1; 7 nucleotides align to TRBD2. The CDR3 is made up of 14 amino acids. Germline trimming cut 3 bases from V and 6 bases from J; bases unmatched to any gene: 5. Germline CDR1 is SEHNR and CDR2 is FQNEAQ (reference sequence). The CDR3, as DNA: TGTGCCAGCAGCTTTCAGCTAGCGGTCAATGAGCAGTTCTTC. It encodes CASSFQLAVNEQFF.

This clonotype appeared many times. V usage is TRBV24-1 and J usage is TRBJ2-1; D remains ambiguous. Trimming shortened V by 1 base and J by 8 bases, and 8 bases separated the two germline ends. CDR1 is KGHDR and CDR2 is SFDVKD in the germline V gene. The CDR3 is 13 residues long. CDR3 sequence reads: CATSDFFADEQFF. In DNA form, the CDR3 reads TGTGCCACCAGTGATTTCTTTGCGGATGAGCAGTTCTTC.

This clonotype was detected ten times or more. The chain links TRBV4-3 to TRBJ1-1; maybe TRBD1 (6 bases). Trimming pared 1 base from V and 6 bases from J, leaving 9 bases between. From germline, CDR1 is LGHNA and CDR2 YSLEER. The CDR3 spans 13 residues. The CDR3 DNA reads TGCGCCAGCAGCCAAGCGGGGGCTGCTGAAGCTTTCTTT. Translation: CASSQAGAAEAFF.

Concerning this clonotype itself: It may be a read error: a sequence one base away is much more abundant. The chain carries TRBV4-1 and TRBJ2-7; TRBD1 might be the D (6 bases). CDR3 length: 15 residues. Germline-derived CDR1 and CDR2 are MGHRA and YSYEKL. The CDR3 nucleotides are TGCGCCAGCAGCCAAGAGGCGACAGGCTCCTACAAGCAGTACTTC. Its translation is CASSQEATGSYKQYF.

The DNA of the CDR3 is TGCAGTGCTAGGCTGTACAGGGACGGTATCAATTCACCCCTCCACTTT. Protein sequence: CSARLYRDGINSPLHF. This rearrangement joins TRBV20-1 to TRBJ1-6, with D tentatively TRBD1 (6 bases). V lost 3 bases to trimming and J lost 7 bases, with 19 bases between them. In germline, CDR1 is DFQATT, CDR2 SNEGSKA (reference sequence). The CDR3 has 16 amino acids.